The 15 T cell receptor beta chains presented below share a single source sample, sequenced in a study of cytomegalovirus exposure and HLA in healthy donors. The PCR had 60 Vbeta and 13 Jbeta primers. Using immunoSEQ multiplex PCR, the repertoire was profiled, and TCRdb retains in-frame clones only, with some absent. The table includes over 95,000 clones, about 79% detected once. Specimen: PBMCs. Receptor source: a human donor in good health.

The chain joins TRBV9 to TRBJ2-7, with 14 bases aligning to TRBD2. J was trimmed by 9 bases and V by 4 bases; bases with no gene match: 6. Germline V lookup: CDR1 SGDLS, CDR2 YYNGEE. The CDR3 totals 14 residues. CDR3 region: CASSPGLAGARQYF. CDR3 DNA sequence: TGTGCCAGCAGCCCGGGACTAGCGGGAGCAAGGCAGTACTTC.

The chain carries TRBV7-6 and TRBJ2-1; 11 bases are a match to TRBD1. After removal of 1 base from V and 6 bases from J, the junction contained 2 bases not matched to a gene. Germline values: CDR1 SGHVS, CDR2 FNYEAQ. This CDR3 has 15 residues. The CDR3 region has the DNA TGTGCCAGCAGCTTAGGAGGGACAGGGGGCAATGAGCAGTTCTTC. Amino acids: CASSLGGTGGNEQFF.

This clone was observed a few times. This chain links TRBV7-9 with TRBJ2-7; possible D gene TRBD2, 6 bases. CDR3 size: 13 residues. Germline CDR1 is SEHNR and CDR2 is FQNEAQ (reference sequence). Between the trimmed V and J ends, which lost 7 bases and 4 bases, there was a span of 14 bases. CDR3 nucleotide sequence: TGTGCCAGCAATCCGGGACTCGAGTACGAGCAGTACTTC. Its protein product is CASNPGLEYEQYF.

This chain joins TRBV7-3 and TRBJ2-2; 9 bases align to TRBD2. Germline CDR1 reads SGHTA; CDR2 reads FQGTGA. J lost 8 bases, V lost 3 bases, and 13 bases had no gene match. This CDR3 has 17 amino acids. CDR3 region: CASSFPMAGGPGGELFF. Written as DNA, the CDR3 is TGTGCCAGCAGCTTCCCTATGGCGGGGGGGCCTGGTGGGGAGCTGTTTTTT.

This clone was counted a few times. J is TRBJ2-5 and V is TRBV6-1; 9 bases fit TRBD1. Germline V gives CDR1 MNHNS, CDR2 SASEGT. The CDR3 contains 15 residues. With V trimmed by 4 bases and J by 4 bases, 7 bases remained unmatched. The CDR3 DNA follows: TGTGCCAGCAGTGGGGGGACAGGGAAGGGAGAGACCCAGTACTTC. This codes for CASSGGTGKGETQYF.

V gene TRBV30 combines with J gene TRBJ2-7; D not resolved. Germline V CDR1 and CDR2: GTSNPN, SVGIG (reference sequence). The length of the CDR3 is 11 residues. V was trimmed by 1 base and J by 4 bases, leaving 5 bases between them. The CDR3 nucleotides are TGTGCCTGGAGTGCCAGGTACGAGCAGTACTTC. Residues: CAWSARYEQYF.

Only one count was recorded for this clone. The chain combines TRBV7-8 with TRBJ2-7; D is uncertain. This CDR3 spans 15 amino acids. The V gene lost 6 bases and the J gene lost 0 bases, with 15 bases spanning the gap. The germline V gene has CDR1 SGHVS and CDR2 FQNEAQ. The CDR3 here is CASSKMTSSSYEQYF. The CDR3 DNA reads TGTGCCAGCAGTAAAATGACAAGTAGCTCCTACGAGCAGTACTTC.

The chain has TRBV4-1 and TRBJ2-2; possible D gene TRBD2, 7 bases. Trimming removed 0 bases at V and 0 bases at J, with 17 bases between. The CDR3 spans 19 residues. Per the germline V gene, CDR1 is MGHRA and CDR2 is YSYEKL. DNA for the CDR3: TGCGCCAGCAGCCAAGATCCCCGGGGGGCGGGAACGAACACCGGGGAGCTGTTTTTT. Translated: CASSQDPRGAGTNTGELFF.

In DNA, the CDR3 is TGTGCCAGCAGCCAAGCGACGCTAGCGGTCTACAATGAGCAGTTCTTC. Its translation is CASSQATLAVYNEQFF. V gene TRBV14 combines with J gene TRBJ2-1; 7 bases match TRBD2. Trimming removed 1 base from V and 3 bases from J; junction bases left unmatched: 6. Looked up from germline, CDR1 is SGHDN and CDR2 is FVKESK. The length of the CDR3 is 16 residues.

The chain has TRBV7-9 and TRBJ1-1; no definite D call. The CDR3 sequence is 13 residues long. In germline, CDR1 is SEHNR, CDR2 FQNEAQ (reference sequence). V lost 5 bases to trimming and J lost 5 bases, with 12 bases between them. The CDR3 nucleotides are TGTGCCAGCAGCCCAGTTTCAAAGACTGAAGCTTTCTTT. Translated, it gives CASSPVSKTEAFF.

The chain carries TRBV5-1 and TRBJ2-6; possibly TRBD1 for D (6 bases). V was cut by 3 bases and J by 1 base, with 8 bases left in between. CDR3 size: 15 residues. In germline, CDR1 is SGHRS, CDR2 YFSETQ. The chain's CDR3 is CASSSQGSGANVLTF. The CDR3 region has the DNA TGCGCCAGCAGCTCCCAGGGGTCTGGGGCCAACGTCCTGACTTTC.

A single count supports this clone. Sequence at one end of the junction differs from germline and may be a read error. This sample includes further DNA sequences coding for the same CDR3. The V call is TRBV5-6, the J call TRBJ2-2; D is perhaps TRBD2 (5 bases). Germline V gene sequence: CDR1 SGHDT, CDR2 YYEEEE. CDR3 length equals 13 residues. The CDR3 DNA sequence: TGTGCCAGCAGCCGGGTGAACACCGGGGAGTTGTTTTTT. This gives the protein CASSRVNTGELFF.

V usage is TRBV13 and J usage is TRBJ2-3, with D possibly matching TRBD1 (6 bases). CDR1 and CDR2 (germline): PRHDT, FYEKMQ (reference sequence). CDR3 size: 13 residues. Trimming left V 5 bases short and J 2 bases short, with 8 bases between. CDR3 loop: CASSQGSTDTQYF. The CDR3 region has the DNA TGTGCCAGCAGCCAGGGGTCCACAGATACGCAGTATTTT.

V gene TRBV29-1 combines with J gene TRBJ2-1, with TRBD1 matching over 7 bases. Germline-derived CDR1 and CDR2 are SQVTM and ANQGSEA. With V trimmed by 4 bases and J by 8 bases, 14 bases remained unmatched. This CDR3 has 15 amino acids. In DNA, the CDR3 is TGCAGCGTTGGCAGGGGGAGTAGGGGCACAGATGAGCAGTTCTTC. Encoded protein: CSVGRGSRGTDEQFF.

The chain employs TRBV10-3 and TRBJ1-4; weak D call: TRBD1 (6 bases). The V gene's germline CDR1 is ENHRY and CDR2 SYGVKD. The CDR3 sequence is 16 residues long. Trimming removed 6 bases at V and 8 bases at J, with 22 bases between. Here the CDR3 reads CAISRGLQGNYEKLFF. CDR3 nucleotides: TGTGCCATCAGCCGGGGCCTACAGGGAAATTACGAAAAACTGTTTTTT.